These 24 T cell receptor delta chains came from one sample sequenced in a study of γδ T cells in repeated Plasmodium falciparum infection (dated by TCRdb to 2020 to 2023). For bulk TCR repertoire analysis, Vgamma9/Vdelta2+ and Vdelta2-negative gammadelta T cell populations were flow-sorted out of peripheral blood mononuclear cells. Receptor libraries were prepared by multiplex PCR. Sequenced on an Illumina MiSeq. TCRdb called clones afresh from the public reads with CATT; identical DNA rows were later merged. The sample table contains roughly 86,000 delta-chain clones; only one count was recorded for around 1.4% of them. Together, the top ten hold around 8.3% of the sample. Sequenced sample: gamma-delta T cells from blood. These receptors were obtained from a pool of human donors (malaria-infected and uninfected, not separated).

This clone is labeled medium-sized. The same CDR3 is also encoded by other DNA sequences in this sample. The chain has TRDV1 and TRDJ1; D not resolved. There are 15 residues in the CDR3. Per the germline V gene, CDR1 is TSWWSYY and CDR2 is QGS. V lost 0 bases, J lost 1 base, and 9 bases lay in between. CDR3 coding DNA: TGTGCTCTTGGGGAACTGTCCCTAACCACCGATAAACTCATCTTT. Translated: CALGELSLTTDKLIF.

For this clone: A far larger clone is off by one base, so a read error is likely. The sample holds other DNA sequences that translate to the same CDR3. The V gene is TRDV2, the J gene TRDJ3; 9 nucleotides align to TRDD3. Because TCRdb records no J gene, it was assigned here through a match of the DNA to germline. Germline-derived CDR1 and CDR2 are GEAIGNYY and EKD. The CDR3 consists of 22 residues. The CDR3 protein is CACDILPRTGGLLSWDTRQMFF. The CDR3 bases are TGTGCCTGTGACATCCTACCCCGTACTGGGGGACTACTCTCCTGGGACACCCGGCAGATGTTTTTC.

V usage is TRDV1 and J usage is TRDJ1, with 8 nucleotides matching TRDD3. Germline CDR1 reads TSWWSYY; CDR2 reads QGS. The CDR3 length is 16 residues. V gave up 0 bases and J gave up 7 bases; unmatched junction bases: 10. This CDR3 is CALGELDRGIRGKLIF. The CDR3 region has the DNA TGTGCTCTTGGGGAACTGGACCGGGGGATAAGGGGTAAACTCATCTTT.

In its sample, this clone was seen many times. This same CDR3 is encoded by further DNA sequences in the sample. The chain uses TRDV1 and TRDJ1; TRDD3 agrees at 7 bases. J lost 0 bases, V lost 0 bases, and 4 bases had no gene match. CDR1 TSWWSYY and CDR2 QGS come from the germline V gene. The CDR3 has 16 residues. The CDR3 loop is CALGELPGGYTDKLIF. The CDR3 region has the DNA TGTGCTCTTGGGGAACTACCCGGGGGATACACCGATAAACTCATCTTT.

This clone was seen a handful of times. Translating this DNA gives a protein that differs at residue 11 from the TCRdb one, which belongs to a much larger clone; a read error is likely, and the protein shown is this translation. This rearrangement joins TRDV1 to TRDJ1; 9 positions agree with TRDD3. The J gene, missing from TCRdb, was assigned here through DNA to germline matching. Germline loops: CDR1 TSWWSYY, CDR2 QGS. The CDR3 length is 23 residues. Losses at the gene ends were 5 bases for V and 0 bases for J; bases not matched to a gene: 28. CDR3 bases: TGTGCTCTTGGGAAAGGGTCCTACGAATCGGCTGGGGGATTCTACCTGTACACCGATAAACTCATCTTT. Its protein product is CALGKGSYESAGGFYLYTDKLIF.

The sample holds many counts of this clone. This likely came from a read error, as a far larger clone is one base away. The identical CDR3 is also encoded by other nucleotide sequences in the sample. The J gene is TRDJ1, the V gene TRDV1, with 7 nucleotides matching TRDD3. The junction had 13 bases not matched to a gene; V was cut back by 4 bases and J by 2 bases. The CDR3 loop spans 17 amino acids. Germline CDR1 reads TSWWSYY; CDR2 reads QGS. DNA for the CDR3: TGTGCTCTTGGGGTCGGGGCTGGGGGGTTCTCTACCGATAAACTCATCTTT. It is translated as CALGVGAGGFSTDKLIF.

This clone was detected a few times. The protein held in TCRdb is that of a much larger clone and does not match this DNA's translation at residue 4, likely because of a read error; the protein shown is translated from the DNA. This CDR3 reads CALEGFDNYVLGHIDKLIF. CDR3 DNA sequence: TGTGCTCTTGAGGGATTCGATAACTACGTACTGGGGCATATCGATAAACTCATCTTC. The V gene is TRDV1, but the J gene lacks a call; TRDD3, the table's D call, was not compared with the DNA. Germline V gives CDR1 TSWWSYY, CDR2 QGS. The CDR3 runs to 19 residues.

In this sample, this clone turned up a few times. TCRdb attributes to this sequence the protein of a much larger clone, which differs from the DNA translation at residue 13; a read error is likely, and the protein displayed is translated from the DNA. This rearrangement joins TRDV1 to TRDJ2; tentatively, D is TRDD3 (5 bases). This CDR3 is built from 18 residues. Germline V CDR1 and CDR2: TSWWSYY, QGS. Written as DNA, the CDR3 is TGTGCTCTTGGGGAACTAGACCGGGGGTTATCTTTGGCAGCACAACTCTTCTTT. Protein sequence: CALGELDRGLSLAAQLFF.

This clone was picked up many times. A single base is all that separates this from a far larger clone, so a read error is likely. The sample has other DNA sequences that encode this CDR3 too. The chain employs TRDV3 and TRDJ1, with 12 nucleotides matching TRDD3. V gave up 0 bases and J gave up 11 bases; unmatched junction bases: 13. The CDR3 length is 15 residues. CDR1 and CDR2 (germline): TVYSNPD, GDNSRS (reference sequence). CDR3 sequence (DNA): TGTGCCTTTAGCAACCTGCTACTGGGGGATACCAAGCTCATCTTT. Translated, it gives CAFSNLLLGDTKLIF.

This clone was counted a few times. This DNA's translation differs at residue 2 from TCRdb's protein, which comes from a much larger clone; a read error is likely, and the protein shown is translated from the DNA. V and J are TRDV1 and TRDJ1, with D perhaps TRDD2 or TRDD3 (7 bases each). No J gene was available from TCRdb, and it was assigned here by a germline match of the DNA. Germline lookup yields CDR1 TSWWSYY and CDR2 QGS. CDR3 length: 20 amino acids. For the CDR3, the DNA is TGTTCTCTTGGGGGGTCCTTTTTCCTACTCATGGGGATAGTAACCGATAAACTCATCTTT. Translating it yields CSLGGSFFLLMGIVTDKLIF.

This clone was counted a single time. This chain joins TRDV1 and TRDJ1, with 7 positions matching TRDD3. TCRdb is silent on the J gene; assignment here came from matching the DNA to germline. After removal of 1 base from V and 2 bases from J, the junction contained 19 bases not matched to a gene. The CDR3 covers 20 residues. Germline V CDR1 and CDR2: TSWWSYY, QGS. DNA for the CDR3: TGTGCTCTTGGGGAACCCATTCCTCGCTGGGGATATGGGGGTACCGATAAACTCATCTTT. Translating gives CALGEPIPRWGYGGTDKLIF.

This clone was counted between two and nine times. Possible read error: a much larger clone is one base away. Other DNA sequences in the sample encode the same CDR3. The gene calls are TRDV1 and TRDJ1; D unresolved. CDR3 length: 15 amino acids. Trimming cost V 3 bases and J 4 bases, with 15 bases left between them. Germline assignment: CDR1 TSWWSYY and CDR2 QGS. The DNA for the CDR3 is TGTGCTCTTGGGGAGCTCTGGCCTAAAGACGATAAACTCATCTTT. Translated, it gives CALGELWPKDDKLIF.

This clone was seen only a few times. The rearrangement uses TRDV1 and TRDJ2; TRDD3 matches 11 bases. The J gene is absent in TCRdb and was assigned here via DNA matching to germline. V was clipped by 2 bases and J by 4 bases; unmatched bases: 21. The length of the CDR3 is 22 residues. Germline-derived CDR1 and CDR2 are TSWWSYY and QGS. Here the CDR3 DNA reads TGTGCTCTTGGGGAAGAGGTATTCCTCCACTCGACTGGGGGATATACGACAGCACAACTCTTCTTT. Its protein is CALGEEVFLHSTGGYTTAQLFF.

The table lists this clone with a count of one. The chain's CDR3 is CALGERGVGYWGATDKLIF. CDR3 nucleotide sequence: TGTGCTCTTGGGGAACGAGGAGTAGGGTACTGGGGGGCCACCGATAAACTCATCTTT. The chain employs TRDV1 and TRDJ1, with 8 bases fitting TRDD3. TCRdb leaves out the J gene; it was filled in here by matching the DNA to germline. V lost 1 base, J lost 1 base, and 14 bases stayed unmatched. Germline CDR1 TSWWSYY, CDR2 QGS. The CDR3 length is 19 residues.

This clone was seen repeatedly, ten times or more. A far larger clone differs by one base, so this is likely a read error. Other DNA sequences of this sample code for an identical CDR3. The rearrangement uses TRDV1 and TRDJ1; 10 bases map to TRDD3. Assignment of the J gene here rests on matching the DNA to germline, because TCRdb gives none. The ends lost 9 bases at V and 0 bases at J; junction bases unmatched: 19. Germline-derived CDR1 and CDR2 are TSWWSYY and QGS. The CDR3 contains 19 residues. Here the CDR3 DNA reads TGTGCTCTCGGGTCCCCAGGGGGATACGGTCCTCCGTACACCGATAAACTCATCTTT. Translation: CALGSPGGYGPPYTDKLIF.

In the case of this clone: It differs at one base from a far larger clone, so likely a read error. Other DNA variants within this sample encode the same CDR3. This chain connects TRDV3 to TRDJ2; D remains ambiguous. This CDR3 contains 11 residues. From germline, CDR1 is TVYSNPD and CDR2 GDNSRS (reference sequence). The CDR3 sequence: CAAPLTAQLFF. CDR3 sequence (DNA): TGTGCTGCTCCTTTAACAGCACAACTCTTCTTT.

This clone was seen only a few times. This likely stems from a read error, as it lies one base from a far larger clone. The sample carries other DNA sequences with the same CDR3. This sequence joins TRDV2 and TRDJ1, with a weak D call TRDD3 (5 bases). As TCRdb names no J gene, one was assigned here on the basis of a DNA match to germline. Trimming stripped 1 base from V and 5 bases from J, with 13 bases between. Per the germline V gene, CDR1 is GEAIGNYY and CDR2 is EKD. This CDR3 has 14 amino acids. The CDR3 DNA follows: TGTGCCTGTGACACTTTGGTATTGGGGGATAAACTCATCTTT. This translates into CACDTLVLGDKLIF.

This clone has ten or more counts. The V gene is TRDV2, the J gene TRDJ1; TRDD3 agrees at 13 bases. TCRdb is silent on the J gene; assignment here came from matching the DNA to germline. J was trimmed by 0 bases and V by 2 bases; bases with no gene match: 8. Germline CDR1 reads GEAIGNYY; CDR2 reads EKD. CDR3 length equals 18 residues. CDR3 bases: TGTGCCTGTGACAACGTACTGGGGGATACGCGAAACACCGATAAACTCATCTTT. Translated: CACDNVLGDTRNTDKLIF.

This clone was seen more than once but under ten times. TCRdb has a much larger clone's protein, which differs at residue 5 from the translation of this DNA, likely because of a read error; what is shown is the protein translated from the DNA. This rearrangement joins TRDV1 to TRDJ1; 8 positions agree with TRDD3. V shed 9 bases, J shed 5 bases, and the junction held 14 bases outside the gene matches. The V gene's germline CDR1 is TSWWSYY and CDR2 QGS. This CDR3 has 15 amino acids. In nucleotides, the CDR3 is TGTGCTCTCGATGAGGGATACGCGTTGCGGGATAAACTCATCTTT. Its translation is CALDEGYALRDKLIF.

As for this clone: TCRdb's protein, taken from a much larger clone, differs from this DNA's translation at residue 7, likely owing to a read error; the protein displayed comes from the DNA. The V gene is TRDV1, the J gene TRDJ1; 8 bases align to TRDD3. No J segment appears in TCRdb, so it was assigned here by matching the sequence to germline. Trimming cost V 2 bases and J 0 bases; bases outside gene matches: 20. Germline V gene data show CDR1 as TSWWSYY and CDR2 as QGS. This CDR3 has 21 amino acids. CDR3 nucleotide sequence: TGTGCTCTTGGGGAATTGACCTTCCCGAATACTGGGGGCACTTACACCGATAAACTCATCTTT. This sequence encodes CALGELTFPNTGGTYTDKLIF.

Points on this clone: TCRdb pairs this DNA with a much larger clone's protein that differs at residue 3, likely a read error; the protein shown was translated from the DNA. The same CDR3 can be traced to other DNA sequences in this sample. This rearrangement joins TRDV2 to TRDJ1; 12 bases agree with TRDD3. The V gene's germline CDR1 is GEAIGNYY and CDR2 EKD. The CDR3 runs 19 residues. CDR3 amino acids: CAYDTLLLGDTRYTDKLIF. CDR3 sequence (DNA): TGTGCCTATGACACCCTCCTACTGGGGGATACCCGCTACACCGATAAACTCATTTTT.

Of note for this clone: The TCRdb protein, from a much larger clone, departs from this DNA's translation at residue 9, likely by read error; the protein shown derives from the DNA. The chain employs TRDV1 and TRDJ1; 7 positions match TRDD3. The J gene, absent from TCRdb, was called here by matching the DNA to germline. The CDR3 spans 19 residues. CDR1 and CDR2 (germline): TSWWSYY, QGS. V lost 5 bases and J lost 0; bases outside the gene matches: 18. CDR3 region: CALGNVLGNTEGYTDKLIF. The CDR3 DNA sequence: TGTGCTCTTGGGAACGTACTGGGGAATACAGAGGGGTACACCGATAAACTCATCTTT.

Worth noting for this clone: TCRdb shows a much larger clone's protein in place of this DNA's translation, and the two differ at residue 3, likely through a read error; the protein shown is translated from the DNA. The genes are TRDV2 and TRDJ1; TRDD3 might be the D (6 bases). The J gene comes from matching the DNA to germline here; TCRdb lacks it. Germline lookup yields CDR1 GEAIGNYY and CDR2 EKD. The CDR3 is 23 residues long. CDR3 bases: TGTGCCCGTGACCCCGTAAAAGGACCATTCCCGCGTACTGGGCGGAAGGAGGTCGATAAACTCATCTTT. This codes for CARDPVKGPFPRTGRKEVDKLIF.

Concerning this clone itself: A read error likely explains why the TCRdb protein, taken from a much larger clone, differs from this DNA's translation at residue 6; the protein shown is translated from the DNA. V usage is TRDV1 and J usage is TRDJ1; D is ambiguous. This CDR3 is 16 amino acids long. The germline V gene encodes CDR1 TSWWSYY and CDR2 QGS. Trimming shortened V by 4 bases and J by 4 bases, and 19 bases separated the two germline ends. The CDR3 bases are TGTGCTCTTGGGGGTTCTTCTCCACCAACCAACGATAAACTCATCTTT. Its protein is CALGGSSPPTNDKLIF.